Sequencing of this T cell receptor (beta chain) was carried out in a study of T cell clones after liver transplantation (dated 2019 in TCRdb). Background for the entire study: The samples were obtained from ITN030ST, a randomized trial that attempted immunosuppression withdrawal within 2 years after liver transplantation. Donor-reactive T cell clones were identified using TCRbeta sequencing after a pre-transplant mixed lymphocyte reaction and were then followed in post-transplant blood. Third party-reactive TCRbeta sequences were also identified from pre-transplant MLRs to serve as an antigen-independent comparator for donor-reactive sequences. Of the eight recipients, three were HCV-positive, while the remaining recipients had been transplanted for non-autoimmune, non-viral indications. The subjects received no induction therapy and were kept on standard immunosuppression until randomization at 12-24 months post-transplant. Tolerance was defined as complete immunosuppression withdrawal for at least one year with no rise in liver enzymes beyond twice the upper limit of normal. Blood samples were collected pre-transplant, pre-randomization before withdrawal, and post-randomization after either full withdrawal or failed withdrawal. Of the 8 liver transplant recipients making up the studied cohort, 3 were classified as tolerant and 5 as non-tolerant.

Unstimulated PBMCs, after thawing, were stained for CD3, CD4 and CD8 and then FACS-sorted into CD3+CD4+ and CD3+CD8+ populations. Each of the 8 studied subjects was randomized to immunosuppression withdrawal. The Qiagen DNeasy Blood and Tissue Kit was used to isolate genomic DNA. From a lookup of the germline V gene, CDR1 and CDR2 are ENHRY and SYGVKD. From its cysteine to its phenylalanine, the CDR3 spans 14 amino acids. The kept DNA is CDR3 alone, 42 bases in frame from the first base. V ends up 3 bases short and J 4 bases short, with an unmatched junction base count of 4. This clone was recorded a few times. No cognate antigen has been identified for it. No quality values exist for individual bases; no much larger clone is one base distant. High-throughput TCRbeta CDR3 sequencing of frozen genomic DNA was performed by immunoSEQ, including PCR amplification, mapping, bias correction and internal controls. Processing in the source paper ran as follows. Only productive rearrangements were retained, with each unique TCRbeta sequence defined by its CDR3 nucleotide sequence together with its V and J gene. For classification of a sequence as donor-reactive, at least 5-fold expansion in CFSE-low cells relative to unstimulated pre-transplant cells and a frequency of at least 0.01% were required. Minimum frequency thresholds were set for each subject on the basis of the unstimulated sample with the lowest template count, so that a detection power of at least 90% was ensured. Jensen-Shannon divergence between the top 1000 TCRbeta sequences post-transplant and pre-transplant was used to measure repertoire turnover. Changes in detection of donor-reactive sequences were assessed with two-sided Fisher's exact tests. TCRdb limited this immuneACCESS table to in-frame rearrangements with V and J called. A share of clones is missing; checked studies link under half to unresolved V genes, and the rest is unexplained. That table gives V, J and clone size, and the DNA gave D and trimming. In all, the sample holds approximately 50,000 clones, and more than 65% of those were seen once. The top ten hold about 10% of the sample.

The research as a whole found: A greater decline was seen for donor-reactive sequences than for third party-reactive sequences, suggesting partial antigen-specific deletion unrelated to withdrawal success. In a couple of subjects, low numbers of available donor cells limited the measurable donor-reactive repertoire. Since no allograft tissue specimens were available, donor-reactive T cells may have migrated into the graft instead of being deleted. Conclusions were preliminary, limited by small, heterogeneous patient numbers and non-standardized post-transplant time points. After accounting for repertoire turnover, donor-reactive detection was significantly reduced in 7 of 8 subjects for CD4 and 8 of 8 for CD8. In most of the 8 subjects, regardless of tolerance or HCV status, circulating donor-reactive CD4 TCRbeta sequences dropped significantly post-transplant.

The chain is encoded by TRBV10-3 joined to TRBJ2-7, with 9 central nucleotides matching TRBD1. Here the sequenced sample was CD4+ T cells from blood, taken 54 months after liver transplant. This sequence was found in a human patient who received a liver transplant. Following a transplant, some T lymphocytes may have been derived from the graft donor. The CDR3 protein: CAISESGTGYEQYF. DNA sequence: TGTGCCATCAGTGAATCAGGGACAGGGTACGAGCAGTACTTC.